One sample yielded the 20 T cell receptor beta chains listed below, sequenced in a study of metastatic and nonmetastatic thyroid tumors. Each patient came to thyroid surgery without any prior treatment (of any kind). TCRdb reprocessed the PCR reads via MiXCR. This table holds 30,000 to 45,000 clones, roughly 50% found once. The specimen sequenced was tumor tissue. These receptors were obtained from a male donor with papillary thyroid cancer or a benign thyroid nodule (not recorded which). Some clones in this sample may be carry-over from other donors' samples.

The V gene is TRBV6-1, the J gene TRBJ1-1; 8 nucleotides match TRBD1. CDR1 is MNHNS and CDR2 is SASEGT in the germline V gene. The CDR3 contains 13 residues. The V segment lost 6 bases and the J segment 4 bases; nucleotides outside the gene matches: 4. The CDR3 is CASRLTGATEAFF. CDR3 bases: TGTGCCAGCAGACTGACAGGGGCCACTGAAGCTTTCTTT.

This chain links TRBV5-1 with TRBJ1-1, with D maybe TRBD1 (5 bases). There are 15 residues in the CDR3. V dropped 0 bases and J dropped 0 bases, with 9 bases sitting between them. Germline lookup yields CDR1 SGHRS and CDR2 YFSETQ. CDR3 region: CASSLEEGLNTEAFF. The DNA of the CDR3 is TGCGCCAGCAGCTTGGAGGAGGGGCTGAACACTGAAGCTTTCTTT.

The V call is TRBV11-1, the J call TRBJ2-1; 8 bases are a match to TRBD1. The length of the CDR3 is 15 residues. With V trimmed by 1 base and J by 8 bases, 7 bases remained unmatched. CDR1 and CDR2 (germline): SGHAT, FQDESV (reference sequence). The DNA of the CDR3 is TGTGCCAGCAGCTTAGGAAGACAGGGGCGGGATGAGCAGTTCTTC. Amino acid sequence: CASSLGRQGRDEQFF.

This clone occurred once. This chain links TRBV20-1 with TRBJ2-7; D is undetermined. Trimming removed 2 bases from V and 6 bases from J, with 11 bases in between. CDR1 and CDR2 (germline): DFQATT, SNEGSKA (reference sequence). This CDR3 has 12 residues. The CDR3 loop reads CSARFNFGEQYF. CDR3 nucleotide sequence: TGCAGTGCTAGATTCAACTTCGGCGAGCAGTACTTC.

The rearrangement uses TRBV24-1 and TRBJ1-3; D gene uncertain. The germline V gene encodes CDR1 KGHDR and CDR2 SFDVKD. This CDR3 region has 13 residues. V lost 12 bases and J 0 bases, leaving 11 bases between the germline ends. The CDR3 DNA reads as TGTGCCCCGCCTGGGAGCTCTGGAAACACCATATATTTT. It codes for CAPPGSSGNTIYF.

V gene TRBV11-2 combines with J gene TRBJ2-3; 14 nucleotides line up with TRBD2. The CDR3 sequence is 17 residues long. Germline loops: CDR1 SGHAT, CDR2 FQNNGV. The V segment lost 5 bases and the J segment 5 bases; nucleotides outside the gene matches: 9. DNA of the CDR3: TGTGCCAGCAGCCCTAGCCGGGGACTAGCGGGAGAAGATACGCAGTATTTT. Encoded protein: CASSPSRGLAGEDTQYF.

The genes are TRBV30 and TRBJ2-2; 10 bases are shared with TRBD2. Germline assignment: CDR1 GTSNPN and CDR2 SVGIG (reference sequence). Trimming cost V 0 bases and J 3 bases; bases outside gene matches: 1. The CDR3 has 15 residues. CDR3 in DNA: TGTGCCTGGAGTGTGCTAGCGGGAGACACCGGGGAGCTGTTTTTT. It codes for CAWSVLAGDTGELFF.

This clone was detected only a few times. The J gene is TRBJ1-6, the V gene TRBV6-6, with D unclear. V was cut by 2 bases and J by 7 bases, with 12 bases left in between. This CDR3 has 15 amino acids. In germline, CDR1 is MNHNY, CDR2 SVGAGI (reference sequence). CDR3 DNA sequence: TGTGCCAGCAGTTACAACCCCCCTTGGAATTCACCCCTCCACTTT. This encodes CASSYNPPWNSPLHF.

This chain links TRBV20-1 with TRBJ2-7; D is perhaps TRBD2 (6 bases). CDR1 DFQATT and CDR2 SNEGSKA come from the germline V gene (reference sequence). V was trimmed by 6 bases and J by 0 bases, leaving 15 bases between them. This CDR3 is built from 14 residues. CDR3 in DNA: TGCAGTGCCTACGAGGAGGGTCCCTCCTACGAGCAGTACTTC. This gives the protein CSAYEEGPSYEQYF.

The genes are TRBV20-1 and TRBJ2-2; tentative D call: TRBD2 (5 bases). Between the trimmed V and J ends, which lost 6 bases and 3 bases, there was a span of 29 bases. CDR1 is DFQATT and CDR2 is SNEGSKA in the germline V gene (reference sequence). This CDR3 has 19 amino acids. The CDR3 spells CSAPGDGSVTTGDTGELFF. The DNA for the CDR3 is TGCAGTGCCCCTGGGGATGGTAGCGTCACTACTGGGGACACCGGGGAGCTGTTTTTT.

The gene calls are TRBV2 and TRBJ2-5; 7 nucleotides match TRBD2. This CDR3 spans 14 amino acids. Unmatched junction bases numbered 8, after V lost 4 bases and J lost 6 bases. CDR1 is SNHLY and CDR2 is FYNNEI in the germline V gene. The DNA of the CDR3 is TGTGCCAGCAGTGCTGGACGGGAGGTGAAGACCCAGTACTTC. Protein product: CASSAGREVKTQYF.

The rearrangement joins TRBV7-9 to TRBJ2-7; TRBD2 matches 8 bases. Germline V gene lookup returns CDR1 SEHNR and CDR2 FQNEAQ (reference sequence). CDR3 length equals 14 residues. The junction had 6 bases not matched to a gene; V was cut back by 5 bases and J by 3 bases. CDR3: CASSPLAGHYEQYF. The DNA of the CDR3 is TGTGCCAGCAGCCCTCTAGCGGGCCACTACGAGCAGTACTTC.

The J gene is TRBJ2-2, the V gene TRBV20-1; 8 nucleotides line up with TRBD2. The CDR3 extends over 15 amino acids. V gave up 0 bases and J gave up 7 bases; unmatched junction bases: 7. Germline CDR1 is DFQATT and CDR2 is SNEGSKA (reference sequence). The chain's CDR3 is CSARDRREDHGELFF. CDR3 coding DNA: TGCAGTGCTAGAGATCGGCGGGAGGATCACGGGGAGCTGTTTTTT.

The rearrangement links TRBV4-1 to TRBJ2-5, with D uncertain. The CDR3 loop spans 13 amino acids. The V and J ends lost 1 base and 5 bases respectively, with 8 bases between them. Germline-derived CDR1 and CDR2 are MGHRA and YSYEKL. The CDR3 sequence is CASSQVPGETQYF. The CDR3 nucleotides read TGCGCCAGCAGCCAAGTCCCGGGTGAGACCCAGTACTTC.

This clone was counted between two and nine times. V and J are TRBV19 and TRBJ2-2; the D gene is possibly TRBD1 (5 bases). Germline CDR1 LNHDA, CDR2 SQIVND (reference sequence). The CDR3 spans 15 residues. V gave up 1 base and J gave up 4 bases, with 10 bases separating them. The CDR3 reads CASSIVGHITGELFF. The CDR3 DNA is TGTGCCAGTAGTATAGTGGGGCATATCACCGGGGAGCTGTTTTTT.

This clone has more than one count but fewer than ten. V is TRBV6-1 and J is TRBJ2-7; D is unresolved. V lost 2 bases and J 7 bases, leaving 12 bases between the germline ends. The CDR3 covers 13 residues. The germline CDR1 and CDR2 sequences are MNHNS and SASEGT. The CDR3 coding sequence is TGTGCCAGCAGTGAATTTGAGGTTGGTGAGCAGTACTTC. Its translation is CASSEFEVGEQYF.

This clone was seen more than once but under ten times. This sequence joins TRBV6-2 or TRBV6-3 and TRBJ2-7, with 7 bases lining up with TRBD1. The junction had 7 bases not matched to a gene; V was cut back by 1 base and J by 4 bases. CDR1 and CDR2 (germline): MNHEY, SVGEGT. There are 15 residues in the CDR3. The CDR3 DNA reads TGTGCCAGCAGTTACTTCGGACAGGAAGAGTACGAGCAGTACTTC. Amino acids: CASSYFGQEEYEQYF.

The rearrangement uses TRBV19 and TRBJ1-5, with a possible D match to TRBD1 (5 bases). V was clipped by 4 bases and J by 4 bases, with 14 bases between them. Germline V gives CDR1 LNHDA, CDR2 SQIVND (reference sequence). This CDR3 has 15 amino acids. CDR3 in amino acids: CASSTGKRGNQPQHF. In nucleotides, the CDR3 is TGTGCCAGTAGTACAGGGAAGAGGGGAAATCAGCCCCAGCATTTT.

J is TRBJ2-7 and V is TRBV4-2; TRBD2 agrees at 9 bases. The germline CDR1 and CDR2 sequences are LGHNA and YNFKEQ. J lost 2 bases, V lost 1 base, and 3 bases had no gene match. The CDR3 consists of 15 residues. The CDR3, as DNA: TGTGCCAGCAGCCAAGTTGCTAGCGGGACCTACGAGCAGTACTTC. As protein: CASSQVASGTYEQYF.

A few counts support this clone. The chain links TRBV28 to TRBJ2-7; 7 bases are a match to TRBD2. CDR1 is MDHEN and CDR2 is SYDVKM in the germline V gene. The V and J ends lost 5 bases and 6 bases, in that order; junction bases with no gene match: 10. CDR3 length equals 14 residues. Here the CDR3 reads CASSQGGSWGEQYV. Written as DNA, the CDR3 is TGTGCCAGCAGTCAAGGCGGGAGCTGGGGCGAGCAGTACGTC.